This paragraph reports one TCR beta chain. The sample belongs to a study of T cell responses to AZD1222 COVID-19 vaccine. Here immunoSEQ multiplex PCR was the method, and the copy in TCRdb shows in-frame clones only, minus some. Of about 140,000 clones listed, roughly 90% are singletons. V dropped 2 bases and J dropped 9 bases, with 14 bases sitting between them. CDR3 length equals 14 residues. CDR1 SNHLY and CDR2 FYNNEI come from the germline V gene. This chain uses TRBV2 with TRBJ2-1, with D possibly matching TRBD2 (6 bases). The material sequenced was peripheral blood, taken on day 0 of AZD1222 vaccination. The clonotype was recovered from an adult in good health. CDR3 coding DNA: TGTGCCAGCAGTGAACGAACGGGAGTTCCTGAGCAGTTCTTC. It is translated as CASSERTGVPEQFF.